A single sample is the source of the 8 T cell receptor beta chains below, sequenced in a study of T-cell reconstitution after alpha-beta-depleted transplantation in children. Unique molecular identifiers were used to barcode this TCRbeta library. A single record per CDR3 protein comes from TCRdb applying MiXCR to the PCR reads. The sample gives 70,000 to 95,000 distinct CDR3 sequences, approximately 12% of which show up once; about 15% is in the top ten. Sequenced here: PBMCs from the stem cell graft donor, sampled from the stem cell graft. These receptors were collected from a human donor who donated a stem cell graft to a child with inherited bone marrow failure.

This clonotype has ten or more counts. This chain uses TRBV20-1 with TRBJ1-2, with D unresolved. V gave up 2 bases and J gave up 5 bases, with 12 bases separating them. Germline assignment: CDR1 DFQATT and CDR2 SNEGSKA (reference sequence). The CDR3 extends over 13 amino acids. DNA for the CDR3: TGCAGTGCTAGACATCAGTGGAAATATGGCTACACCTTC. Translating it yields CSARHQWKYGYTF.

This clonotype was seen many times. This chain uses TRBV12-3 or TRBV12-4 with TRBJ2-3, with D perhaps given as TRBD1 or TRBD2 (5 bases each). The CDR3 runs 15 residues. The V gene lost 8 bases and the J gene lost 4 bases, with 19 bases spanning the gap. The CDR3 here is CASLPRGESADTQYF. For the CDR3, the DNA is TGTGCCAGCCTGCCTCGGGGCGAGAGTGCAGATACGCAGTATTTT.

This clonotype has a count of ten or more. CDR3 bases: TGCGCCAGCAGCCGAAACCCAGAGACGGGAGTGCGAGATACGCAGTATTTT. The encoded protein is CASSRNPETGVRDTQYF. The chain has TRBV5-1 and TRBJ2-3; D perhaps matches TRBD2 (6 bases). This CDR3 region has 17 residues. Germline V gene data show CDR1 as SGHRS and CDR2 as YFSETQ. Trimming removed 4 bases at V and 5 bases at J, with 23 bases between.

This clonotype was counted many times. The gene calls are TRBV4-3 and TRBJ2-2, with TRBD2 matching 10 bases. Per germline, CDR1 LGHNA and CDR2 YSLEER. The J segment lost 2 bases and the V segment lost 2 bases, leaving 2 bases of the junction unmatched. CDR3 size: 16 residues. In nucleotides, the CDR3 is TGCGCCAGCAGCCAACAACTAGCGGGAAACACCGGGGAGCTGTTTTTT. This codes for CASSQQLAGNTGELFF.

This clonotype has ten or more counts. This chain joins TRBV6-2 or TRBV6-3 and TRBJ1-1; D is unclear. This CDR3 spans 11 amino acids. V lost 6 bases and J 9 bases, leaving 11 bases between the germline ends. Germline V lookup: CDR1 MNHEY, CDR2 SVGEGT. CDR3 sequence: CASSQTKKAFF. CDR3 nucleotide sequence: TGTGCCAGCAGCCAAACTAAAAAAGCTTTCTTT.

This rearrangement joins TRBV7-2 to TRBJ1-3, with D possibly matching TRBD1 (6 bases). The CDR3 is 15 amino acids. Germline lookup yields CDR1 SGHTA and CDR2 FQGNSA. Deletions cut 2 bases from V and 0 bases from J, with 8 bases between. The CDR3 is CASSLQGGSGNTIYF. The CDR3 DNA is TGTGCCAGCAGCTTACAAGGGGGCTCTGGAAACACCATATATTTT.

The chain employs TRBV7-8 and TRBJ2-5; D may be TRBD2 (7 bases). This CDR3 comprises 13 residues. Trimming pared 8 bases from V and 5 bases from J, leaving 15 bases between. Germline CDR1 and CDR2: SGHVS and FQNEAQ. CDR3 amino acids: CASRRGAGETQYF. CDR3 bases: TGTGCCAGCCGACGGGGGGCCGGGGAGACCCAGTACTTC. Complete variable domain (other parts from reference TRBV7-8 and TRBJ2-5): GAGVSQSPRYKVAKRGQDVALRCDPISGHVSLFWYQQALGQGPEFLTYFQNEAQLDKSGLPSDRFFAERPEGSVSTLKIQRTQQEDSAVYLCASRRGAGETQYFGPGTRLLVL.

This clonotype was picked up many times. V gene TRBV9 combines with J gene TRBJ2-1, with D maybe TRBD2 (6 bases). The CDR3 covers 14 residues. Trimming removed 0 bases at V and 6 bases at J, with 10 bases between. Germline V CDR1 and CDR2: SGDLS, YYNGEE. CDR3 bases: TGTGCCAGCAGCGTAGGCCTAGCGATCAATGAGCAGTTCTTC. It codes for CASSVGLAINEQFF.